Reported below is one T cell receptor beta chain. This clone was seen many times. The specificity of this receptor is unknown. No base qualities exist here, and no much larger clone lies one base off it. The data derive from a study of blood T cell repertoires in COVID-19 (dated by TCRdb to about 2020). The study in broad terms: Samples covering the acute and convalescent phases of COVID-19 were provided by collaborators in the United States, Italy and Spain. The material from the prospective study consisted of cDNA or gDNA derived from T cells, B-cell-depleted T cells, or PBMCs. The dataset comprised deeply sampled blood TCRbeta repertoires from subjects exposed to, actively infected with, or recovered from COVID-19. A freely available public database, intended as a resource for researchers studying the immune response to SARS-CoV-2, is where the repertoires were released. Samples were obtained from the ongoing ImmuneRACE study (first 160 participants) and from over a thousand subjects provided by 6 global collaborators. Sample metadata almost always included a de-identified subject ID, COVID-19 status, age in years and sex. Where available, HLA class I and class II types were taken from metadata supplied by the sample provider and were not determined by assay-based typing.

The paper's findings and limits, for the study overall: How much clinical and demographic metadata was included differed by source and by participant, and the metadata was provided uncurated.

TCRbeta CDR3 regions were amplified from genomic DNA using the immunoSEQ Assay, a bias-controlled multiplex PCR. The study's processing was this. The number of nucleated cells in each sample was estimated by amplification of reference gene primers within the assay. To quantify the absolute abundance of each unique TCRbeta CDR3 rearrangement, sequence reads were collapsed and filtered. For each sample, productive Simpson clonality was calculated as the square root of Simpson's diversity index across productive rearrangements. TCRdb carries this immuneACCESS record with in-frame sequences only. Its versions omit some clonotypes, under half of them owing to an unresolved V gene in the studies checked, with the rest unexplained. Clone size and V and J calls were adopted from that table, with D and trimming inferred from the DNA. In all, the sample holds more than 110,000 clones, and 77% of those were seen once. The top ten clones comprise 9% to 10% of the sample.

Each collaborating institution followed its own protocols to collect whole blood in K2EDTA tubes. For TCRbeta analysis, collaborator samples were shipped as frozen whole blood, as isolated PBMCs, or as DNA extracted from either sample type. V loses 5 bases of germline sequence and J loses 1 base, and the interval between the two ends is 16 bases. Sequences SEHNR (CDR1) and FQNEAQ (CDR2) are obtained from the germline V gene (reference sequence). Counted from cysteine to phenylalanine, this CDR3 has 16 amino acids. The only DNA kept is the CDR3, 48 bases in frame from the first base. This chain is built from TRBV7-9 and TRBJ2-3; the D gene is perhaps TRBD1, from 6 matching bases. The TCR originated in a woman in her fifties or sixties with active or convalescent COVID-19. The sequencing input was peripheral blood. DNA sequence: TGTGCCAGCAGCGGTGGATGGGGGCGGCGCACAGATACGCAGTATTTT. The encoded protein is CASSGGWGRRTDTQYF.